The 28 T cell receptor beta chains listed next were all sequenced from one sample in a study of blood T cell repertoires in COVID-19. Sequencing used immunoSEQ multiplex PCR; TCRdb keeps in-frame clones, though not all of them. The table lists about 150,000 clones, about four fifths of them singletons. The sequenced material came from peripheral blood. The source is a man aged 70 or older with active or convalescent COVID-19.

This clone appeared once. The chain links TRBV18 to TRBJ2-2; perhaps TRBD1 as D (5 bases). Per the germline V gene, CDR1 is KGHSH and CDR2 is LQKENI. This CDR3 spans 14 amino acids. V was clipped by 2 bases and J by 5 bases, with 9 bases between them. In nucleotides, the CDR3 is TGTGCCAGCTCACCAAGACAGCCTACCGGGGAGCTGTTTTTT. It is translated as CASSPRQPTGELFF.

The CDR3 sequence is CATRTSGSTDTQYF. Written as DNA, the CDR3 is TGTGCCACCCGGACTAGCGGGAGCACAGATACGCAGTATTTT. The rearrangement links TRBV19 to TRBJ2-3; TRBD2 aligns across 11 bases. The germline gives CDR1 LNHDA, CDR2 SQIVND (reference sequence). The CDR3 length is 14 residues. The V segment lost 10 bases and the J segment 0 bases; nucleotides outside the gene matches: 3.

This rearrangement joins TRBV3-1 (or the pseudogene TRBV3-2) to TRBJ2-1, with TRBD1 matching 7 bases. The junction had 7 bases not matched to a gene; V was cut back by 5 bases and J by 0 bases. The CDR3 runs 16 residues. CDR1 is LGHDT and CDR2 is YNNKEL in the germline V gene (reference sequence). CDR3 DNA: TGTGCCAGCAGCAAATTCGGGACAGTCTCCTACAATGAGCAGTTCTTC. As protein: CASSKFGTVSYNEQFF.

The rearrangement joins TRBV2 to TRBJ1-4, with D tentatively TRBD1 (5 bases). The germline V gene has CDR1 SNHLY and CDR2 FYNNEI. The CDR3 runs 13 residues. Trimming pared 6 bases from V and 8 bases from J, leaving 13 bases between. The CDR3 loop is CASRVGGGEKLFF. CDR3 nucleotide sequence: TGTGCCAGCAGGGTCGGGGGAGGAGAAAAACTGTTTTTT.

V and J are TRBV7-9 and TRBJ2-7; TRBD1 matches 10 bases. The CDR3 loop spans 17 amino acids. Per the germline V gene, CDR1 is SEHNR and CDR2 is FQNEAQ (reference sequence). Trimming at V came to 5 bases and at J to 3 bases, leaving 13 bases not matched to a gene. The CDR3 region is CASSAAPTGGQHYEQYF. The DNA for the CDR3 is TGTGCCAGCAGCGCAGCCCCGACAGGGGGCCAACACTACGAGCAGTACTTC.

The gene calls are TRBV5-1 and TRBJ1-1; the D gene is possibly TRBD1 (6 bases). Germline V lookup: CDR1 SGHRS, CDR2 YFSETQ. V dropped 2 bases and J dropped 0 bases, with 8 bases sitting between them. The CDR3 consists of 14 residues. The CDR3 DNA reads TGCGCCAGCAGCTTAGGGGACATGAACACTGAAGCTTTCTTT. As protein: CASSLGDMNTEAFF.

The chain recombines TRBV27 with TRBJ2-1; D gene ambiguous. Per germline, CDR1 MNHEY and CDR2 SMNVEV (reference sequence). The CDR3 has 12 residues. V was trimmed by 5 bases and J by 10 bases, leaving 12 bases between them. The CDR3 sequence: CASSPHHREQFF. CDR3 coding DNA: TGTGCCAGCAGTCCCCATCATAGAGAGCAGTTCTTC.

The genes are TRBV25-1 and TRBJ1-3; D is undetermined. The CDR3 is 14 residues long. The germline V gene encodes CDR1 MGHDK and CDR2 SYGVNS. Between the trimmed V and J ends, which lost 6 bases and 2 bases, there was a span of 11 bases. For the CDR3, the DNA is TGTGCCAGCAGCGACCAGAGGACTGGAAACACCATATATTTT. Translating it yields CASSDQRTGNTIYF. Using reference TRBV25-1 and TRBJ1-3 for the parts outside the CDR3, the full variable domain is EADIYQTPRYLVIGTGKKITLECSQTMGHDKMYWYQQDPGMELHLIHYSYGVNSTEKGDLSSESTVSRIRTEHFPLTLESARPSHTSQYLCASSDQRTGNTIYFGEGSWLTVV.

The rearrangement links TRBV9 to TRBJ2-3; D is perhaps TRBD2 (6 bases). Germline loops: CDR1 SGDLS, CDR2 YYNGEE. This CDR3 spans 14 amino acids. V was shortened by 2 bases and J by 2 bases, with 9 bases between the two germline ends. The CDR3 loop is CASSVGGTTDTQYF. The CDR3 DNA is TGTGCCAGCAGCGTTGGGGGGACCACAGATACGCAGTATTTT.

This rearrangement joins TRBV2 to TRBJ2-1, with 8 bases aligning to TRBD1. V dropped 7 bases and J dropped 4; count of bases not matched to a gene: 9. This CDR3 has 15 amino acids. Germline V lookup: CDR1 SNHLY, CDR2 FYNNEI. The CDR3 protein is CASTRDRNIYNEQFF. CDR3 bases: TGTGCCAGCACCAGGGACAGGAACATTTACAATGAGCAGTTCTTC.

A few counts support this clone. CDR3 coding DNA: TGTGCCAGCGGGACAGGGCCGGAGACCCAGTACTTC. Amino acids: CASGTGPETQYF. The rearrangement uses TRBV2 and TRBJ2-5; the match to TRBD1 covers 9 bases. With V trimmed by 8 bases and J by 5 bases, 3 bases remained unmatched. Germline loops: CDR1 SNHLY, CDR2 FYNNEI. The CDR3 has 12 residues.

This clone has a single count. V gene TRBV24-1 combines with J gene TRBJ2-3; 9 nucleotides align to TRBD1. J gave up 3 bases and V 4 bases, and 13 bases lay outside the gene matches. The CDR3 runs to 18 residues. CDR1 is KGHDR and CDR2 is SFDVKD in the germline V gene. CDR3 nucleotides: TGTGCCACCAGTGACCTGAAGGGACAGGGAACGGGGACAGATACGCAGTATTTT. Protein sequence: CATSDLKGQGTGTDTQYF.

J is TRBJ2-4 and V is TRBV6-2 or TRBV6-3; TRBD2 aligns across 8 bases. Germline assignment: CDR1 MNHEY and CDR2 SVGEGT. The CDR3 is 17 residues long. The trim removed 6 bases at V and 0 bases at J, leaving 10 bases unmatched. Here the CDR3 DNA reads TGTGCCAGCAGCCGGGCCGGTAGCGGGGTAGCCAAAAACATTCAGTACTTC. This sequence encodes CASSRAGSGVAKNIQYF.

This clone was counted a single time. The rearrangement uses TRBV19 and TRBJ1-1, with a tentative D call TRBD1 (6 bases). The germline V gene has CDR1 LNHDA and CDR2 SQIVND (reference sequence). The length of the CDR3 is 14 residues. V was shortened by 6 bases and J by 7 bases, with 18 bases between the two germline ends. The DNA for the CDR3 is TGTGCCAGTAGGGCGACAGGACGAACGCTTGAAGCTTTCTTT. Protein product: CASRATGRTLEAFF. Drawing the rest from reference TRBV19 and TRBJ1-1, the complete variable domain is DGGITQSPKYLFRKEGQNVTLSCEQNLNHDAMYWYRQDPGQGLRLIYYSQIVNDFQKGDIAEGYSVSREKKESFPLTVTSAQKNPTAFYLCASRATGRTLEAFFGQGTRLTVV.

The genes are TRBV11-2 and TRBJ2-5; 9 bases align to TRBD2. The CDR3 runs to 16 residues. V shed 5 bases and J 5 bases; nucleotides not matched to a gene: 12. In germline, CDR1 is SGHAT, CDR2 FQNNGV. The CDR3 region is CASSLLPAGGIETQYF. DNA of the CDR3: TGTGCCAGCAGCCTTCTTCCGGCGGGGGGGATTGAGACCCAGTACTTC.

The chain is built from TRBV2 and TRBJ2-7; 9 bases are shared with TRBD1. V shed 10 bases, J shed 4 bases, and the junction held 14 bases outside the gene matches. Germline V CDR1 and CDR2: SNHLY, FYNNEI. This CDR3 is built from 15 residues. The CDR3 region has the DNA TGTGCCAATCCAAGAAAGGGGACAGGGAATTACGAGCAGTACTTC. Protein: CANPRKGTGNYEQYF. Full variable domain (missing parts from reference TRBV2 and TRBJ2-7): EPEVTQTPSHQVTQMGQEVILRCVPISNHLYFYWYRQILGQKVEFLVSFYNNEISEKSEIFDDQFSVERPDGSNFTLKIRSTKLEDSAMYFCANPRKGTGNYEQYFGPGTRLTVT.

The chain employs TRBV7-2 and TRBJ1-6, with D unclear. The germline V gene encodes CDR1 SGHTA and CDR2 FQGNSA. With 4 bases removed from V and 0 bases from J, the gap between germline ends came to 7 bases. The CDR3 is made up of 15 amino acids. The DNA for the CDR3 is TGTGCCAGCAGCTCCCCGAGCTCCTATAATTCACCCCTCCACTTT. This codes for CASSSPSSYNSPLHF.

The chain combines TRBV6-5 with TRBJ1-6; TRBD1 is a possible D gene (5 bases). The CDR3 covers 13 residues. Germline CDR1 reads MNHEY; CDR2 reads SVGAGI. The germline V and J ends were trimmed by 0 bases and 10 bases, with 7 bases remaining between them. Here the CDR3 reads CASSYSPGSPLHF. In DNA form, the CDR3 reads TGTGCCAGCAGTTACTCCCCAGGGTCACCCCTCCACTTT.

The CDR3 nucleotides are TGCGCCAGCAGCCCCCTTTCCTTGTCGAGCTCTGGGGCCAACGTCCTGACTTTC. The encoded protein is CASSPLSLSSSGANVLTF. The chain uses TRBV5-1 and TRBJ2-6; no reliable D call. V was pared by 4 bases and J by 0 bases, with 17 bases between. The germline gives CDR1 SGHRS, CDR2 YFSETQ. CDR3 length: 18 amino acids.

The chain carries TRBV15 and TRBJ1-2, with D possibly being TRBD1 (5 bases). V lost 0 bases and J lost 5, with 7 bases in between. Germline loops: CDR1 LNHNV, CDR2 YYDKDF (reference sequence). CDR3 size: 13 residues. DNA of the CDR3: TGTGCCACCAGCAGAGACAGACAGTATGGCTACACCTTC. It encodes CATSRDRQYGYTF.

The genes are TRBV11-2 and TRBJ1-2; D is undetermined. Germline V lookup: CDR1 SGHAT, CDR2 FQNNGV. V lost 6 bases, J lost 3 bases, and 14 bases lay in between. The CDR3 extends over 14 amino acids. The DNA for the CDR3 is TGTGCCAGCAGGTCACTAGTGGCAGACTATGGCTACACCTTC. This gives the protein CASRSLVADYGYTF.

V usage is TRBV11-2 and J usage is TRBJ2-5; D is possibly TRBD1 (6 bases). The CDR3 spans 15 residues. Germline V gene lookup returns CDR1 SGHAT and CDR2 FQNNGV. Deletions cut 7 bases from V and 0 bases from J, with 15 bases between. The CDR3 region has the DNA TGTGCCAGCAACCGGGACAATGGGTACCAAGAGACCCAGTACTTC. Protein sequence: CASNRDNGYQETQYF.

This clone was found once. The rearrangement joins TRBV5-1 to TRBJ2-2; no firm D call. CDR3 size: 15 residues. V lost 0 bases to trimming and J lost 6 bases, with 12 bases between them. Germline CDR1 and CDR2: SGHRS and YFSETQ. The CDR3 DNA sequence: TGCGCCAGCAGCTTGGGTCCTTTGACTGCCGGGGAGCTGTTTTTT. Protein sequence: CASSLGPLTAGELFF.

The gene calls are TRBV5-1 and TRBJ1-2, with TRBD1 identical over 8 bases. The trim removed 4 bases at V and 1 base at J, leaving 6 bases unmatched. This CDR3 spans 15 amino acids. Germline lookup yields CDR1 SGHRS and CDR2 YFSETQ. In DNA, the CDR3 is TGCGCCAGCAGCACGGGACAGGCCCTTAACTATGGCTACACCTTC. This translates into CASSTGQALNYGYTF. The full variable domain, with the rest looked up from reference TRBV5-1 and TRBJ1-2, is KAGVTQTPRYLIKTRGQQVTLSCSPISGHRSVSWYQQTPGQGLQFLFEYFSETQRNKGNFPGRFSGRQFSNSRSEMNVSTLELGDSALYLCASSTGQALNYGYTFGSGTRLTVV.

This sequence joins TRBV5-6 and TRBJ2-6; maybe TRBD2 (6 bases). Germline CDR1 reads SGHDT; CDR2 reads YYEEEE. V gave up 3 bases and J gave up 4 bases, with 14 bases separating them. This CDR3 has 16 amino acids. CDR3 nucleotides: TGTGCCAGCAGCTCAAGGCGGGGTTCAGGGGCCAACGTCCTGACTTTC. It yields the protein CASSSRRGSGANVLTF.

The V call is TRBV7-9, the J call TRBJ2-2, with D tentatively TRBD1 (6 bases). Germline CDR1 SEHNR, CDR2 FQNEAQ (reference sequence). The germline V and J ends were trimmed by 5 bases and 6 bases, with 13 bases remaining between them. The CDR3 totals 14 residues. CDR3: CASSLTGSPGELFF. As DNA, the CDR3 is TGTGCCAGCAGCCTAACAGGGTCTCCCGGGGAGCTGTTTTTT.

The chain combines TRBV7-9 with TRBJ2-1; D may be TRBD1 (6 bases). The CDR3 length is 14 residues. The V gene lost 4 bases and the J gene lost 4 bases, with 11 bases spanning the gap. The germline CDR1 and CDR2 sequences are SEHNR and FQNEAQ (reference sequence). The CDR3 nucleotides read TGTGCCAGCAGCTCCAGGACAGCATACAATGAGCAGTTCTTC. Its translation is CASSSRTAYNEQFF. Drawing the rest from reference TRBV7-9 and TRBJ2-1, the complete variable domain is DTGVSQNPRHKITKRGQNVTFRCDPISEHNRLYWYRQTLGQGPEFLTYFQNEAQLEKSRLLSDRFSAERPKGSFSTLEIQRTEQGDSAMYLCASSSRTAYNEQFFGPGTRLTVL.

The chain joins TRBV2 to TRBJ2-5; D remains unclear. Trimming pared 4 bases from V and 1 base from J, leaving 7 bases between. The CDR3 length is 13 residues. Germline V gene data show CDR1 as SNHLY and CDR2 as FYNNEI. The CDR3 loop is CASSVNSQETQYF. The CDR3 DNA reads TGTGCCAGCAGTGTAAACAGCCAAGAGACCCAGTACTTC. Complete variable domain (other parts from reference TRBV2 and TRBJ2-5): EPEVTQTPSHQVTQMGQEVILRCVPISNHLYFYWYRQILGQKVEFLVSFYNNEISEKSEIFDDQFSVERPDGSNFTLKIRSTKLEDSAMYFCASSVNSQETQYFGPGTRLLVL.